A selection of T cell receptor beta chains follows, all from one sample in a study of cytomegalovirus exposure and HLA in healthy donors. Generated by immunoSEQ multiplex PCR, the TCRdb table keeps only in-frame clones and is missing some. The sample lists some 100,000 clones; about 73% were seen once. Sequencing was done on a sample of PBMCs. The source of these receptors is a woman aged 40 to 50 in good health and CMV-seropositive. Both conserved end residues are part of each CDR3. A D gene is named only where the DNA matches it firmly. Some rows have no size entry. The others give once, few or many, or a class for an expanded clone.

j_call | cdr3_length | v_call | d_call | clone_size | cdr3_nt | cdr3_aa
TRBJ1-1 | 14 | TRBV21-1 | NA | NA | TGTGCCAGCAGCTCGGGACAAACGAACACTGAAGCTTTCTTT | CASSSGQTNTEAFF
TRBJ2-2 | 16 | TRBV7-2 | TRBD1 | NA | TGTGCCAGCAGCCCGAGACAGGGGGCGTTTACCGGGGAGCTGTTTTTT | CASSPRQGAFTGELFF
TRBJ2-5 | 14 | TRBV7-8 | TRBD1 | NA | TGTGCCAGCAGCACCCGCGGACAGGTAGAGACCCAGTACTTC | CASSTRGQVETQYF
TRBJ2-7 | 15 | TRBV27 | NA | few | TGTGCCAGCAGTTTAGGTCCAGGGGGGTTAGGAGAGCAGTACTTC | CASSLGPGGLGEQYF
TRBJ1-1 | 14 | TRBV11-2 | TRBD1 | NA | TGTGCCAGCAGCTTTCAGGGGGCGAACACTGAAGCTTTCTTT | CASSFQGANTEAFF
TRBJ1-1 | 15 | TRBV13 | TRBD1 | NA | TGTGCCAGCAGCGCGGAAGGACAGGGGGCCACTGAAGCTTTCTTT | CASSAEGQGATEAFF
TRBJ1-5 | 15 | TRBV4-3 | NA | once | TGCGCCAGCAGCCAAGATCGGGGGGGTACTCAGCCCCAGCATTTT | CASSQDRGGTQPQHF
TRBJ1-1 | 16 | TRBV7-8 | TRBD1 | NA | TGTGCCAGCAGCGCTACCCTGGGACAGGGAGGATGGGGAGCTTTCTTT | CASSATLGQGGWGAFF
TRBJ1-3 | 14 | TRBV7-2 | NA | NA | TGTGCCAGCAGTACCGGGGGAGCTGGAAACACCATATATTTT | CASSTGGAGNTIYF
TRBJ2-7 | 16 | TRBV4-2 | NA | NA | TGTGCCAGCAGCCAAGAGCGGTCAGGGGCGGGCTACGAGCAGTACTTC | CASSQERSGAGYEQYF
TRBJ2-1 | 16 | TRBV28 | TRBD1 | NA | TGTGCCAGCAGAATGGGACAGGGGAGCTCCTACAATGAGCAGTTCTTC | CASRMGQGSSYNEQFF
TRBJ2-7 | 16 | TRBV4-2 | TRBD1 | NA | TGTGCCAGCAGCCAAGATCTAACAGGGGGGAACTACGAGCAGTACTTC | CASSQDLTGGNYEQYF
TRBJ2-2 | 15 | TRBV2 | TRBD2 | NA | TGTGCCAGCAGTGTGAGGACTAGGAACACCGGGGAGCTGTTTTTT | CASSVRTRNTGELFF
TRBJ2-7 | 14 | TRBV5-5 | TRBD1 | few | TGTGCCAGCATCCGGGGGACAGGCTTTCCCGAGCAGTACTTC | CASIRGTGFPEQYF
TRBJ2-2 | 15 | TRBV27 | NA | NA | TGTGCCAGCAGACGCAGCGGAACAAACACCGGGGAGCTGTTTTTT | CASRRSGTNTGELFF
TRBJ2-1 | 11 | TRBV5-5 | NA | NA | TGTGCCAGCAGCTCCCGGTGGGAGCAGTTCTTC | CASSSRWEQFF
TRBJ2-1 | 13 | TRBV7-2 | NA | NA | TGTGCCAGCAGCTTAGACAGGAATAATGAGCAGTTCTTC | CASSLDRNNEQFF
TRBJ1-1 | 13 | TRBV6-5 | NA | few | TGTGCCAGCAGGGCAGGGGCGGACACTGAAGCTTTCTTT | CASRAGADTEAFF
TRBJ2-2 | 17 | TRBV19 | NA | NA | TGTGCCAGTAGTATAGCTTTGGCAGGTTCTATCACCGGGGAGCTGTTTTTT | CASSIALAGSITGELFF
TRBJ2-1 | 14 | TRBV14 | TRBD2 | few | TGTGCCAGCACCGGGCTAGCGGGACACAATGAGCAGTTCTTC | CASTGLAGHNEQFF
TRBJ1-5 | 14 | TRBV30 | NA | NA | TGTGCCTGGAGACGCAGGGACTTGAATCAGCCCCAGCATTTT | CAWRRRDLNQPQHF
TRBJ1-2 | 13 | TRBV7-2 | NA | NA | TGTGCCAGCAGCTCGACGGGAATCTATGGCTACACCTTC | CASSSTGIYGYTF
TRBJ1-5 | 15 | TRBV7-2 | TRBD1 | NA | TGTGCCAGCAGCTTAGAGGGGACAGGAGATCAGCCCCAGCATTTT | CASSLEGTGDQPQHF
TRBJ1-6 | 13 | TRBV2 | NA | NA | TGTGCCAGCAGTGGTTCAGGCCAGACCCCCCTCCACTTT | CASSGSGQTPLHF
TRBJ2-1 | 15 | TRBV5-1 | TRBD2 | NA | TGCGCCAGCTCCGCCGGGACTAGGCTATATAATGAGCAGTTCTTC | CASSAGTRLYNEQFF
TRBJ2-5 | 10 | TRBV20-1 | NA | NA | TGCAGTGCCGTACAAGAGACCCAGTACTTC | CSAVQETQYF
TRBJ1-2 | 14 | TRBV16 | NA | NA | TGTGCCAGCAGCCAATCTCGGGGGGACTATGGCTACACCTTC | CASSQSRGDYGYTF
TRBJ2-1 | 13 | TRBV6-6 | TRBD2 | NA | TGTGCCAGCAGTTACGGTTACGGTCGGGAGGAGTTCTTC | CASSYGYGREEFF
TRBJ2-5 | 15 | TRBV14 | TRBD1 | NA | TGTGCCAGCAGCCAACCGGGACAGCAGTCTTTTGAGCAGTACTTC | CASSQPGQQSFEQYF
TRBJ1-1 | 14 | TRBV27 | NA | NA | TGTGCCAGCAGTCCGCCCGGACTTAAATCCCCCCCTTTCTTT | CASSPPGLKSPPFF
TRBJ2-1 | 15 | TRBV5-1 | TRBD1 | NA | TGCGCCAGCAGCTCCGGACAGGGGCGCCACAATGAGCAGTTCTTC | CASSSGQGRHNEQFF
TRBJ2-7 | 15 | TRBV27 | NA | NA | TGTGCCAGCAGTTTATCTAGGGGGTCATCCTACGAGCAGTACTTC | CASSLSRGSSYEQYF
TRBJ1-1 | 16 | TRBV15 | NA | NA | TGTGCCACCAGCGGAGCGTCCGGACGGGAGAACACTGAAGCTTTCTTT | CATSGASGRENTEAFF